This entry lists 24 T cell receptor beta chains sequenced from one sample in a study of blood T cell repertoires in COVID-19. The data were produced by immunoSEQ multiplex PCR, yet TCRdb's version contains in-frame clones alone and is incomplete. The data hold around 200,000 clones, with approximately 86% observed a single time. The sample comprised PBMCs or T cells enriched from blood (not recorded which). These receptors all come from a woman in her 30s who had been exposed to COVID-19.

The V call is TRBV2, the J call TRBJ1-5, with a weak D call TRBD1 (5 bases). CDR3 length: 14 residues. Deletions cut 4 bases from V and 2 bases from J, with 9 bases between. Germline V CDR1 and CDR2: SNHLY, FYNNEI. CDR3 region: CASSGGEGNQPQHF. CDR3 nucleotides: TGTGCCAGCAGTGGGGGGGAGGGCAATCAGCCCCAGCATTTT.

The rearrangement joins TRBV12-5 to TRBJ2-2; D perhaps matches TRBD1 (6 bases). CDR3 size: 14 residues. Trimming took 7 bases from V and 1 from J, leaving 10 bases between them. The germline V gene has CDR1 LGHNT and CDR2 FRNRAP. The CDR3 region has the DNA TGTGCTAGTGAGGCGACAGGGAACACCGGGGAGCTGTTTTTT. Protein sequence: CASEATGNTGELFF.

V and J are TRBV4-1 and TRBJ2-1; no reliable D call. The germline CDR1 and CDR2 sequences are MGHRA and YSYEKL. This CDR3 has 15 residues. V shed 0 bases and J shed 8 bases, with 14 bases lying between them. The DNA for the CDR3 is TGCGCCAGCAGCCAAGATGAGACTGTCCGAGATGAGCAGTTCTTC. The encoded protein is CASSQDETVRDEQFF.

DNA of the CDR3: TGTGCCAGCAGCTTAGAACAGGGAGCCCGCACAGATACGCAGTATTTT. As protein: CASSLEQGARTDTQYF. The chain employs TRBV7-9 and TRBJ2-3, with a weak D call TRBD1 (6 bases). Trimming removed 1 base at V and 1 base at J, with 12 bases between. Germline assignment: CDR1 SEHNR and CDR2 FQNEAQ (reference sequence). The CDR3 runs to 16 residues.

The chain links TRBV10-2 to TRBJ2-3; 12 bases line up with TRBD2. CDR1 and CDR2 (germline): WSHSY, SAAADI. The CDR3 is made up of 14 amino acids. J lost 8 bases, V lost 6 bases, and 6 bases had no gene match. CDR3 loop: CASRSSGGAGTQYF. In DNA form, the CDR3 reads TGCGCCAGCAGATCTAGCGGGGGGGCCGGTACGCAGTATTTT.

The chain combines TRBV1 with TRBJ2-4; the table names TRBD2, a call not compared with the DNA. TRBV1 is shown as a pseudogene. CDR3 size: 14 residues. In DNA, the CDR3 is TGCACCAGCAGCCAAGAAACTAGCGGGAACATTCAGTACTTC. Translation gives CTSSQETSGNIQYF.

This chain joins TRBV29-1 and TRBJ2-1, with 8 positions matching TRBD1. The CDR3 has 14 residues. V was pared by 4 bases and J by 0 bases, with 2 bases of the junction left unmatched. The germline V gene has CDR1 SQVTM and CDR2 ANQGSEA. The CDR3 sequence: CSVATGGSYNEQFF. For the CDR3, the DNA is TGCAGCGTTGCCACAGGGGGCTCCTACAATGAGCAGTTCTTC.

The chain has TRBV5-6 and TRBJ2-1; maybe TRBD2 (5 bases). The CDR3 length is 15 residues. Germline V gene sequence: CDR1 SGHDT, CDR2 YYEEEE. V lost 0 bases, J lost 12 bases, and 19 bases lay in between. CDR3 DNA sequence: TGTGCCAGCAGCTTGGGCGGGTGGAATAGCCCAGGGCAGTTCTTC. Protein product: CASSLGGWNSPGQFF.

This clone has a single count. The CDR3 loop reads CASSHWGTGEEQYF. The CDR3 DNA is TGTGCCAGCAGCCACTGGGGGACAGGTGAGGAGCAGTACTTC. The rearrangement joins TRBV2 to TRBJ2-7, with TRBD1 matching over 8 bases. After removal of 6 bases from V and 7 bases from J, the junction contained 11 bases not matched to a gene. The germline gives CDR1 SNHLY, CDR2 FYNNEI. The CDR3 runs to 14 residues.

The rearrangement uses TRBV5-1 and TRBJ2-5, with a possible D match to TRBD2 (6 bases). The V end lost 0 bases, the J end lost 4 bases, and 10 bases lay between the germline ends. The CDR3 has 14 amino acids. The germline V gene has CDR1 SGHRS and CDR2 YFSETQ. Here the CDR3 DNA reads TGCGCCAGCAGCTTGGTTCCGGGAGCAGAGACCCAGTACTTC. Residues: CASSLVPGAETQYF.

This chain joins TRBV7-9 and TRBJ1-5; D is unclear. Deletions cut 1 base from V and 0 bases from J, with 7 bases between. The length of the CDR3 is 15 residues. The V gene's germline CDR1 is SEHNR and CDR2 FQNEAQ (reference sequence). The CDR3 reads CASSLGESSNQPQHF. CDR3 nucleotides: TGTGCCAGCAGCTTAGGGGAGTCTAGCAATCAGCCCCAGCATTTT. Full variable domain (outside the CDR3, taken from reference TRBV7-9 and TRBJ1-5): DTGVSQNPRHKITKRGQNVTFRCDPISEHNRLYWYRQTLGQGPEFLTYFQNEAQLEKSRLLSDRFSAERPKGSFSTLEIQRTEQGDSAMYLCASSLGESSNQPQHFGDGTRLSIL.

This chain connects TRBV18 to TRBJ2-2; maybe TRBD1 (6 bases). The germline V and J ends were trimmed by 3 bases and 10 bases, with 15 bases remaining between them. Germline CDR1 is KGHSH and CDR2 is LQKENI. There are 14 residues in the CDR3. CDR3 DNA: TGTGCCAGCTCACCGAAAGCTAAGGGGGTGGAGCTGTTTTTT. Translating gives CASSPKAKGVELFF.

The chain uses TRBV5-4 and TRBJ1-4; a weak D match, TRBD1 (5 bases). Trimming shortened V by 3 bases and J by 8 bases, and 11 bases separated the two germline ends. Germline values: CDR1 SGHNT, CDR2 YYREEE (reference sequence). The CDR3 is 13 residues long. CDR3 loop: CASSSRGIEKLFF. The DNA of the CDR3 is TGTGCCAGCAGCTCAAGGGGCATCGAAAAACTGTTTTTT.

This chain connects TRBV14 to TRBJ1-1; no clear D. CDR3 length: 16 amino acids. V gave up 2 bases and J gave up 1 base, with 14 bases separating them. In germline, CDR1 is SGHDN, CDR2 FVKESK. In DNA, the CDR3 is TGTGCCAGCAGCCAACGCAGCGGAGCCAAGAACACTGAAGCTTTCTTT. This codes for CASSQRSGAKNTEAFF.

The CDR3 nucleotides read TGTGCCAGCAGCCTACGTTCCGGGACAGTATATCGGGGTGAGCAGTTCTTC. Protein product: CASSLRSGTVYRGEQFF. This chain connects TRBV3-1 (or the pseudogene TRBV3-2) to TRBJ2-1, with 7 bases identical to TRBD1. J was trimmed by 9 bases and V by 4 bases; bases with no gene match: 18. The germline V gene has CDR1 LGHDT and CDR2 YNNKEL (reference sequence). This CDR3 spans 17 amino acids.

The chain is built from TRBV5-8 and TRBJ2-6; 9 nucleotides agree with TRBD1. CDR1 and CDR2 (germline): SGHTS, YDEGEE. V dropped 4 bases and J dropped 3; count of bases not matched to a gene: 2. The CDR3 has 15 amino acids. The CDR3 nucleotides read TGTGCCAGCAGCGGACAGGGGCTTGGGGCCAACGTCCTGACTTTC. Translating gives CASSGQGLGANVLTF.

The V gene is TRBV2, the J gene TRBJ2-3; weak D call: TRBD2 (6 bases). The CDR3 length is 12 residues. Per germline, CDR1 SNHLY and CDR2 FYNNEI. V was clipped by 7 bases and J by 4 bases, with 9 bases between them. Here the CDR3 DNA reads TGTGCCAGCAAAGGCGGGGCAGATACGCAGTATTTT. Amino acids: CASKGGADTQYF.

The CDR3 protein is CASSPGGSSPLHF. In DNA form, the CDR3 reads TGTGCCAGCTCACCAGGGGGCTCGTCACCCCTCCACTTT. This chain joins TRBV18 and TRBJ1-6; maybe TRBD1 (6 bases). Germline V CDR1 and CDR2: KGHSH, LQKENI. The CDR3 covers 13 residues. The germline V and J ends were trimmed by 2 bases and 10 bases, with 9 bases remaining between them.

J is TRBJ2-2 and V is TRBV27; no clear D. Germline lookup yields CDR1 MNHEY and CDR2 SMNVEV (reference sequence). Between the trimmed V and J ends, which lost 1 base and 4 bases, there was a span of 4 bases. The CDR3 sequence is 13 residues long. The CDR3 loop is CASSLLSTGELFF. The CDR3 nucleotides read TGTGCCAGCAGTTTATTATCCACCGGGGAGCTGTTTTTT.

As DNA, the CDR3 is TGTGCCAGCAGTCCCCGAGGACAGGGTGGTCGTAATCAGCCCCAGCATTTT. Translated, it gives CASSPRGQGGRNQPQHF. This chain connects TRBV27 to TRBJ1-5, with 8 bases aligning to TRBD1. The CDR3 extends over 17 amino acids. V gave up 5 bases and J gave up 4 bases; unmatched junction bases: 13. In germline, CDR1 is MNHEY, CDR2 SMNVEV (reference sequence).

V gene TRBV7-8 combines with J gene TRBJ1-3; maybe TRBD1 (5 bases). Germline lookup yields CDR1 SGHVS and CDR2 FQNEAQ. Trimming cost V 3 bases and J 0 bases, with 15 bases left between them. The CDR3 spans 17 residues. CDR3 sequence (DNA): TGTGCCAGCAGCTTCACGGGGGTCCAGGACTCTGGAAACACCATATATTTT. It codes for CASSFTGVQDSGNTIYF. The entire variable domain, with the rest obtained from reference TRBV7-8 and TRBJ1-3, is as follows: GAGVSQSPRYKVAKRGQDVALRCDPISGHVSLFWYQQALGQGPEFLTYFQNEAQLDKSGLPSDRFFAERPEGSVSTLKIQRTQQEDSAVYLCASSFTGVQDSGNTIYFGEGSWLTVV.

The chain employs TRBV5-5 and TRBJ2-7; D is uncertain. This CDR3 has 13 residues. Per the germline V gene, CDR1 is SGHKS and CDR2 is YYEKEE (reference sequence). Trimming took off 2 bases at V and 3 bases at J, with 9 bases between the two ends. The CDR3 sequence: CASSLHRIYEQYF. The CDR3 DNA reads as TGTGCCAGCAGCTTACACCGAATCTACGAGCAGTACTTC.

This clone was seen a handful of times. V gene TRBV6-5 combines with J gene TRBJ1-1; D is uncertain. With 10 bases removed from V and 5 bases from J, the gap between germline ends came to 11 bases. This CDR3 has 11 residues. The germline V gene has CDR1 MNHEY and CDR2 SVGAGI. This CDR3 is CATPGKTEAFF. DNA of the CDR3: TGTGCCACCCCGGGTAAGACTGAAGCTTTCTTT.

This chain connects TRBV10-3 to TRBJ2-2; a weak D match, TRBD1 (7 bases). The CDR3 sequence is 15 residues long. The germline gives CDR1 ENHRY, CDR2 SYGVKD. Trimming stripped 0 bases from V and 3 bases from J, with 8 bases between. CDR3 residues: CAISESRGDTGELFF. As DNA, the CDR3 is TGTGCCATCAGTGAGTCCAGGGGGGACACCGGGGAGCTGTTTTTT.